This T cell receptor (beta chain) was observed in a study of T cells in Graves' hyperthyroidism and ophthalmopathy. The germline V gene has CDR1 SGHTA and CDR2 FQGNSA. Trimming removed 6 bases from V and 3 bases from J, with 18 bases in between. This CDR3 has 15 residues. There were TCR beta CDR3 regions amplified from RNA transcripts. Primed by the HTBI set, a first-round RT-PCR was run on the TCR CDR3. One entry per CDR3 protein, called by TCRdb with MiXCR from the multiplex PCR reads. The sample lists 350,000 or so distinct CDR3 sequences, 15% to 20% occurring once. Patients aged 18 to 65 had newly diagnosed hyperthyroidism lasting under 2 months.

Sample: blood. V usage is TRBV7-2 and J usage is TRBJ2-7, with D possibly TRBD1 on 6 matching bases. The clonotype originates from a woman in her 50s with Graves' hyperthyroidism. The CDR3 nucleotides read TGTGCCAGCAGAAAAACCGGGACATACCTCTACGAGCAGTACTTC. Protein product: CASRKTGTYLYEQYF.